Listed below are T cell receptor beta chains from one sample, sequenced in a study of blood T cell repertoires in COVID-19. Repertoires were generated with immunoSEQ multiplex PCR, while TCRdb's copy carries only in-frame clones and drops some. The table lists around 250,000 clones, under 90% of them singletons. Specimen: peripheral blood. The receptors come from a human donor in a cohort sampled during active COVID-19. The CDR3 runs from the conserved cysteine through the conserved F or W.

v_call: TRBV14; j_call: TRBJ2-2; cdr3_aa: CASRLAVNTGELFF
v_call: TRBV4-3; j_call: TRBJ2-1; cdr3_aa: CASSQDSGDTYNEQFF
v_call: TRBV28; j_call: TRBJ1-6; cdr3_aa: CASSRLTGGSNSPLHF
v_call: TRBV28; j_call: TRBJ2-3; cdr3_aa: CASIRQGDTQYF
v_call: TRBV5-5; j_call: TRBJ1-1; cdr3_aa: CASSLGRGQNTEAFF
v_call: TRBV28; j_call: TRBJ2-5; cdr3_aa: CASSTQGVGQETQYF
v_call: TRBV29-1; j_call: TRBJ2-7; cdr3_aa: CSVGTALGEQYF
v_call: TRBV5-1; j_call: TRBJ2-7; cdr3_aa: CASSLAGGSSYEQYF
v_call: TRBV19; j_call: TRBJ1-1; cdr3_aa: CASSIVAGGVNTEAFF
v_call: TRBV5-1; j_call: TRBJ2-5; cdr3_aa: CASSLGGLPYQETQYF
v_call: TRBV5-5; j_call: TRBJ1-5; cdr3_aa: CASSARQGAHQPQHF
v_call: TRBV19; j_call: TRBJ1-1; cdr3_aa: CASSIQGRNTEAFF
v_call: TRBV21-1; j_call: TRBJ2-4; cdr3_aa: CASRKGQAKNIQYF
v_call: TRBV29-1; j_call: TRBJ1-1; cdr3_aa: CSATDRKMTEAFF
v_call: TRBV6-1; j_call: TRBJ2-7; cdr3_aa: CASSEGQSRLGYEQYF
v_call: TRBV25-1; j_call: TRBJ2-7; cdr3_aa: CASSAQNRVEQYF
v_call: TRBV5-1; j_call: TRBJ2-7; cdr3_aa: CASSLAPRDRVLSYEQYF
v_call: TRBV5-1; j_call: TRBJ2-3; cdr3_aa: CASSSLTSGTDTQYF
v_call: TRBV7-2; j_call: TRBJ1-3; cdr3_aa: CASKSVGRSGNTIYF
v_call: TRBV6-2/TRBV6-3; j_call: TRBJ2-7; cdr3_aa: CASRYSVRLTNYEQYF
v_call: TRBV18; j_call: TRBJ1-4; cdr3_aa: CASSQGAGREKLFF
v_call: TRBV11-2; j_call: TRBJ2-5; cdr3_aa: CASSLYGGQETQYF
v_call: TRBV9; j_call: TRBJ2-5; cdr3_aa: CASSGLAGNPETQYF
v_call: TRBV6-5; j_call: TRBJ1-4; cdr3_aa: CASKPDRVNEKLFF
v_call: TRBV29-1; j_call: TRBJ1-2; cdr3_aa: CSVGPAQGFNYGYTF
v_call: TRBV6-2/TRBV6-3; j_call: TRBJ1-5; cdr3_aa: CASSYPFSPQHF
v_call: TRBV2; j_call: TRBJ2-3; cdr3_aa: CASSLGTTGTDTQYF
v_call: TRBV3-1/TRBV3-2; j_call: TRBJ1-1; cdr3_aa: CASSQTGARGAFF
v_call: TRBV4-2; j_call: TRBJ1-3; cdr3_aa: CASSQVGQGHSGNTIYF
v_call: TRBV7-8; j_call: TRBJ2-7; cdr3_aa: CASSRGLAGVIEQYF
v_call: TRBV4-1; j_call: TRBJ1-4; cdr3_aa: CASSQDLGGRAHEKLFF
v_call: TRBV4-2; j_call: TRBJ2-5; cdr3_aa: CASSPNIGSGDQETQYF
v_call: TRBV5-8; j_call: TRBJ2-1; cdr3_aa: CASTWEASYNEQFF
v_call: TRBV2; j_call: TRBJ1-2; cdr3_aa: CASSVNRGLGYTF
v_call: TRBV28; j_call: TRBJ2-3; cdr3_aa: CASRHGQGRSTDTQYF
v_call: TRBV6-5; j_call: TRBJ2-5; cdr3_aa: CASSYGISGRGETQYF
v_call: TRBV10-3; j_call: TRBJ1-1; cdr3_aa: CATSERGNTEAFF
v_call: TRBV21-1; j_call: TRBJ2-5; cdr3_aa: CASSNDLAGSETQYF
v_call: TRBV6-5; j_call: TRBJ2-7; cdr3_aa: CASSTAGGTYEQYF
v_call: TRBV5-4; j_call: TRBJ2-3; cdr3_aa: CASSTPPGDSQYF
v_call: TRBV5-1; j_call: TRBJ2-6; cdr3_aa: CASRDIGTGANVLTF
v_call: TRBV9; j_call: TRBJ1-6; cdr3_aa: CASSLTGRNSPLHF
v_call: TRBV5-4; j_call: TRBJ2-5; cdr3_aa: CASSRDWIRETQYF
v_call: TRBV4-1; j_call: TRBJ2-1; cdr3_aa: CASSQDPGTSVYNEQFF
v_call: TRBV5-1; j_call: TRBJ2-2; cdr3_aa: CASSLRSLGGELFF
v_call: TRBV7-6; j_call: TRBJ1-2; cdr3_aa: CASSRNDRAGYTF
v_call: TRBV9; j_call: TRBJ2-7; cdr3_aa: CASSVGPSGRVPSLEQYF
v_call: TRBV5-8; j_call: TRBJ2-1; cdr3_aa: CASSLFVGSSYNEQFF
v_call: TRBV4-3; j_call: TRBJ1-5; cdr3_aa: CASSQETDSNQPQHF
v_call: TRBV9; j_call: TRBJ2-5; cdr3_aa: CASSAPGLAGQETQYF
v_call: TRBV5-1; j_call: TRBJ2-1; cdr3_aa: CASSLGGGASYNEQFF
v_call: TRBV3-1/TRBV3-2; j_call: TRBJ2-7; cdr3_aa: CASSPRLGSGSRSYEQYF
v_call: TRBV7-2; j_call: TRBJ1-1; cdr3_aa: CASSFSGQAEAFF
v_call: TRBV14; j_call: TRBJ2-7; cdr3_aa: CASSQDRRQGYEQYF
v_call: TRBV5-6; j_call: TRBJ1-2; cdr3_aa: CASSSLRGTLYGYTF
v_call: TRBV6-8; j_call: TRBJ2-3; cdr3_aa: CASRTDYPPSADTQYF
v_call: TRBV24-1; j_call: TRBJ1-2; cdr3_aa: CATSDFTGGDYGYTF